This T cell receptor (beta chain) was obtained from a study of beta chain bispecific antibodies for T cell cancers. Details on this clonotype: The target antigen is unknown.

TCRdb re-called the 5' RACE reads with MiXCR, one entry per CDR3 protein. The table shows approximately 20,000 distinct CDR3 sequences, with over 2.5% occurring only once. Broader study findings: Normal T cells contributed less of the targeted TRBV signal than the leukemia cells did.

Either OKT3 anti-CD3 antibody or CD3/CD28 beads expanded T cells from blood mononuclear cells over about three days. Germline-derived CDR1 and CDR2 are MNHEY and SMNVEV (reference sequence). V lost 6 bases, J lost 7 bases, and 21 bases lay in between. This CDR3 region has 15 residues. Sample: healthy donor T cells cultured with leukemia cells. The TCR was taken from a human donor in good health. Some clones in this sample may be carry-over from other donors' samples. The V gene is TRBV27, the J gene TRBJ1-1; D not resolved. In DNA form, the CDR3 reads TGTGCCAGCAGCTCACTTACCGGGCCTTGGGGTGAAGCTTTCTTT. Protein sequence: CASSSLTGPWGEAFF.